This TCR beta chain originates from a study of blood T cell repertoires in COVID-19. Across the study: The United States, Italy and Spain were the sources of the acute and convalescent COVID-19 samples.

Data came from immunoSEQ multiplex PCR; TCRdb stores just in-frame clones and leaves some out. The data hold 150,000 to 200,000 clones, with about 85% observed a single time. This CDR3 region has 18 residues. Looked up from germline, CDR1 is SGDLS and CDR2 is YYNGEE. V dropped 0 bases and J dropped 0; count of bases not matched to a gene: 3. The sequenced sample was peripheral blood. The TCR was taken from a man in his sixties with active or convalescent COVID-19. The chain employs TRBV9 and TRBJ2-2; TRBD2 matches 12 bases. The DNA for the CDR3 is TGTGCCAGCAGCGTAGAACTAGCGGGGGGCACGAACACCGGGGAGCTGTTTTTT. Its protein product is CASSVELAGGTNTGELFF.